The T cell receptor (beta chain) under discussion was sequenced for a study of blood T cell repertoires in COVID-19. The junction had 8 bases not matched to a gene; V was cut back by 3 bases and J by 7 bases. CDR3 length equals 15 residues. From germline, CDR1 is SGHRS and CDR2 YFSETQ. Sequencing was performed with immunoSEQ multiplex PCR; in TCRdb, only in-frame clones are kept and a portion is missing. The sample lists about 230,000 clones, just under 90% seen once, with roughly 4% in the top ten. Material for sequencing was PBMCs or T cells enriched from blood (not recorded which). This receptor was identified in a woman under 40 with acute COVID-19. V is TRBV5-1 and J is TRBJ2-2, with 8 bases matching TRBD1. The CDR3 region has the DNA TGCGCCAGCAGCTCGGACAGGGCATCGGGCGGGGAGCTGTTTTTT. Its translation: CASSSDRASGGELFF.